A selection of T cell receptor beta chains follows, all from one sample in a study of beta chain features in type 1 diabetes. Repertoires were generated with immunoSEQ multiplex PCR, while TCRdb's copy carries only in-frame clones and drops some. The table lists approximately 600,000 clones, around 11% of them singletons. Sequencing was carried out using naive CD4+ T cells from blood. The receptors were gathered from a man younger than 40 with type 1 diabetes. Each CDR3 is given with its conserved first and last residue.

j_gene: TRBJ1-5; v_gene: TRBV29-1; len: 14; CDR3aa: CSVGGTGNDQPQHF
j_gene: TRBJ2-5; v_gene: TRBV6-5; len: 12; CDR3aa: CASSPTGGTQYF
j_gene: TRBJ2-3; v_gene: TRBV18; len: 17; CDR3aa: CASSPPGLRSFTDTQYF
j_gene: TRBJ2-5; v_gene: TRBV5-1; len: 17; CDR3aa: CASSWGTSGGIQETQYF
j_gene: TRBJ2-3; v_gene: TRBV5-1; len: 15; CDR3aa: CASSLGGLPTDTQYF
j_gene: TRBJ2-3; v_gene: TRBV2; len: 15; CDR3aa: CASSVAGGVADTQYF
j_gene: TRBJ2-1; v_gene: TRBV7-2; len: 14; CDR3aa: CASSLDRVGNEQFF
j_gene: TRBJ2-7; v_gene: TRBV5-1; len: 15; CDR3aa: CASSLWQGSSYEQYF
j_gene: TRBJ1-2; v_gene: TRBV28; len: 14; CDR3aa: CASSTGQNNYGYTF
j_gene: TRBJ1-3; v_gene: TRBV19; len: 13; CDR3aa: CASSISSGNTIYF
j_gene: TRBJ1-1; v_gene: TRBV7-3; len: 15; CDR3aa: CASSLQGAAVTEAFF
j_gene: TRBJ1-6; v_gene: TRBV14; len: 16; CDR3aa: CASSHLSQGADSPLHF
j_gene: TRBJ1-2; v_gene: TRBV6-1; len: 15; CDR3aa: CASTPGSGAIIGYTF
j_gene: TRBJ2-7; v_gene: TRBV6-5; len: 15; CDR3aa: CASSYLTGSTYEQYF
j_gene: TRBJ2-1; v_gene: TRBV9; len: 15; CDR3aa: CASSADRSSYNEQFF
j_gene: TRBJ1-2; v_gene: TRBV7-6; len: 15; CDR3aa: CASSLNEASSYGYTF
j_gene: TRBJ1-2; v_gene: TRBV29-1; len: 12; CDR3aa: CSVVTTSYGYTF
j_gene: TRBJ1-2; v_gene: TRBV7-9; len: 13; CDR3aa: CASSLNGAGGYTF
j_gene: TRBJ1-1; v_gene: TRBV19; len: 15; CDR3aa: CASSIWDRGNTEAFF
j_gene: TRBJ1-1; v_gene: TRBV19; len: 13; CDR3aa: CASSIEVNTEAFF
j_gene: TRBJ2-1; v_gene: TRBV14; len: 16; CDR3aa: CASSRGLAGGPNEQFF
j_gene: TRBJ1-1; v_gene: TRBV2; len: 14; CDR3aa: CASSDGQGNTEAFF
j_gene: TRBJ1-2; v_gene: TRBV6-6; len: 14; CDR3aa: CASSYERGRRGYTF
j_gene: TRBJ1-3; v_gene: TRBV14; len: 14; CDR3aa: CASSQGHSGNTIYF
j_gene: TRBJ2-1; v_gene: TRBV14; len: 15; CDR3aa: CASSPQLASYNEQFF
j_gene: TRBJ2-5; v_gene: TRBV18; len: 14; CDR3aa: CASSPGTGVETQYF
j_gene: TRBJ2-7; v_gene: TRBV11-2; len: 13; CDR3aa: CASSLDRAYEQYF
j_gene: TRBJ2-4; v_gene: TRBV7-2; len: 15; CDR3aa: CASSLAASTSNIQYF
j_gene: TRBJ1-4; v_gene: TRBV5-1; len: 11; CDR3aa: CASRRNEKLFF
j_gene: TRBJ1-2; v_gene: TRBV4-3; len: 15; CDR3aa: CASSQERGSNYGYTF
j_gene: TRBJ2-7; v_gene: TRBV30; len: 12; CDR3aa: CAWDRGNYEQYF
j_gene: TRBJ2-2; v_gene: TRBV9; len: 15; CDR3aa: CASSVDSSNTGELFF
j_gene: TRBJ2-7; v_gene: TRBV5-1; len: 14; CDR3aa: CASSASWTPTEQYF
j_gene: TRBJ2-3; v_gene: TRBV19; len: 16; CDR3aa: CASASRTSGRTDTQYF
j_gene: TRBJ2-5; v_gene: TRBV7-2; len: 16; CDR3aa: CASSLASAGGQETQYF
j_gene: TRBJ2-3; v_gene: TRBV20-1; len: 11; CDR3aa: CSAPLGDTQYF
j_gene: TRBJ1-1; v_gene: TRBV4-1; len: 14; CDR3aa: CASSQRAMNTEAFF
j_gene: TRBJ2-2; v_gene: TRBV21-1; len: 15; CDR3aa: CASSKWAERPGELFF
j_gene: TRBJ2-6; v_gene: TRBV7-2; len: 15; CDR3aa: CASSMDSSGANVLTF
j_gene: TRBJ1-6; v_gene: TRBV4-3; len: 15; CDR3aa: CASSQDPPGNSPLHF
j_gene: TRBJ2-7; v_gene: TRBV5-4; len: 15; CDR3aa: CASSQRGQGIYEQYF
j_gene: TRBJ1-6; v_gene: TRBV25-1; len: 16; CDR3aa: CASSEFGPSGHSPLHF
j_gene: TRBJ2-5; v_gene: TRBV7-2; len: 14; CDR3aa: CASSARRTQETQYF
j_gene: TRBJ1-3; v_gene: TRBV7-2; len: 14; CDR3aa: CASSPQYSGNTIYF
j_gene: TRBJ1-6; v_gene: TRBV7-2; len: 15; CDR3aa: CASSREQGVNSPLHF
j_gene: TRBJ1-3; v_gene: TRBV30; len: 16; CDR3aa: CAWSVSGISSGNTIYF
j_gene: TRBJ2-7; v_gene: TRBV18; len: 11; CDR3aa: CASSPDYEQYF
j_gene: TRBJ2-1; v_gene: TRBV7-6; len: 15; CDR3aa: CASSLASGGYNEQFF
j_gene: TRBJ1-1; v_gene: TRBV7-2; len: 13; CDR3aa: CASSSSNKDGAFF
j_gene: TRBJ2-7; v_gene: TRBV11-2; len: 11; CDR3aa: CASSLKGGQYF